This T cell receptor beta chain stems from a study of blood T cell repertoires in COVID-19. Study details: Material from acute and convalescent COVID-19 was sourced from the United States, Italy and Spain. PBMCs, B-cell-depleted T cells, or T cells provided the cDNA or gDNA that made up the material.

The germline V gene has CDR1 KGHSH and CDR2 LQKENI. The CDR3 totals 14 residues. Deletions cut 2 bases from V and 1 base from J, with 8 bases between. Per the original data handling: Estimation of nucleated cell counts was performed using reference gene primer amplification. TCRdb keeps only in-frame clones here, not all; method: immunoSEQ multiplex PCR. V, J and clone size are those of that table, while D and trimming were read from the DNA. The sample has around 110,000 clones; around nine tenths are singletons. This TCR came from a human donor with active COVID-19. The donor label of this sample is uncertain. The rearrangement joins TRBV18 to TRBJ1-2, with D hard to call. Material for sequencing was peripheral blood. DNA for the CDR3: TGTGCCAGCTCACCAACAGCCGGTAACTATGGCTACACCTTC. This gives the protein CASSPTAGNYGYTF.